These T cell receptor beta chains were read from a single sample in a study of blood T cells in healthy people across ages. TCRdb re-derived calls from the 5' RACE reads in MiXCR, one entry per CDR3 protein. The sample holds about 830,000 distinct CDR3 sequences, about three fifths seen once. The sample taken for sequencing was blood. The receptors stem from a man between 25 and 39 years old in good health. The CDR3 runs from the conserved cysteine through the conserved F or W. The listing skips clone size in some rows; elsewhere it reads once, few, many or a size class.

clone_size j_call v_call cdr3_aa
- TRBJ2-2 TRBV2 CASTEGRNTGELFF
- TRBJ2-1 TRBV7-9 CASSLAVAGVDNEQFF
once TRBJ2-5 TRBV4-3 CASSQAAGASEQYF
- - TRBV27 CASSFSGTPLPEQYF
- TRBJ1-5 TRBV28 CASSWAGISNQPQHF
few TRBJ2-7 TRBV6-2/TRBV6-3 CASSYSIEGSSYEQYF
- TRBJ1-6 TRBV2 CASSRGQEGVSPLHF
- TRBJ2-7 TRBV20-1 CSASHPVDHYEQYF
few TRBJ2-3 TRBV7-2 CASSLDSLAGYTDTQYF
few TRBJ1-2 TRBV6-2/TRBV6-3 CASTLGGEYGYTF
- TRBJ2-5 TRBV6-1 CASSTVYF
- TRBJ2-5 TRBV3-1 CASSQLGQNQETQYF
- TRBJ1-1 TRBV7-2 CASSLGQPPAEAFF
- TRBJ2-7 TRBV7-9 CASSGLGDSYEQYF
- TRBJ2-6 TRBV2 CASKIGSGANVLTF
- TRBJ2-3 TRBV6-1 CASSEWTQYF
- TRBJ2-3 TRBV4-2 CASSQEITSDTQYF